Shown below are 4 T cell receptor beta chains from a single sample sequenced in a study of vaccination effects on CD4 cells after COVID-19. Peptide-pool stimulation followed by sequencing identified expanded antigen-specific CD4+ clonotypes in the ViraFEST assay. Cells that had been cultured for roughly ten days were the source of isolated CD4+ T cells. Neither prior SARS-CoV-2 infection nor positive nucleocapsid antibodies were present in the vaccine recipients. Here immunoSEQ multiplex PCR was the method, and the copy in TCRdb shows in-frame clones only, minus some. Of about 48,000 clones in the sample, approximately 75% are singletons; the top ten hold 5% to 6.5%. Antigen specificity for these receptors is unknown. The material sequenced was CD4+ T cells from PBMCs cultured with HCoV-OC43 spike peptides, taken before COVID-19 vaccination. Regarding subset: HCoV-OC43 spike overlapping peptide pool stimulation. These receptor sequences come from a human donor who received a COVID-19 vaccine.

V and J are TRBV28 and TRBJ1-2; D is perhaps TRBD1 (6 bases). The CDR3 sequence is 16 residues long. Looked up from germline, CDR1 is MDHEN and CDR2 is SYDVKM. Between the trimmed V and J ends, which lost 0 bases and 4 bases, there was a span of 15 bases. The CDR3 here is CASSLWFGGQSYGYTF. The DNA of the CDR3 is TGTGCCAGCAGTTTATGGTTTGGAGGACAGTCCTATGGCTACACCTTC.

The chain joins TRBV19 to TRBJ2-2; TRBD1 or TRBD2 may be the D gene (6 bases each). Per the germline V gene, CDR1 is LNHDA and CDR2 is SQIVND (reference sequence). Trimming took off 3 bases at V and 4 bases at J, with 15 bases between the two ends. The CDR3 contains 16 residues. This chain's CDR3 is CASSISPQGGTGELFF. CDR3 DNA sequence: TGTGCCAGTAGTATTTCCCCACAGGGAGGCACCGGGGAGCTGTTTTTT.

J is TRBJ2-1 and V is TRBV19, with D maybe TRBD2 (7 bases). Per the germline V gene, CDR1 is LNHDA and CDR2 is SQIVND (reference sequence). Trimming shortened V by 7 bases and J by 7 bases, and 23 bases separated the two germline ends. CDR3 length: 16 residues. CDR3 loop: CASTYSPGGQINEQFF. CDR3 sequence (DNA): TGTGCCAGTACCTACTCCCCGGGGGGCCAGATAAATGAGCAGTTCTTC.

The genes are TRBV18 and TRBJ1-2, with D unresolved. The length of the CDR3 is 13 residues. Trimming cost V 5 bases and J 0 bases, with 7 bases left between them. Germline V CDR1 and CDR2: KGHSH, LQKENI. The CDR3 protein is CASSDPTNYGYTF. The CDR3 nucleotides read TGTGCCAGCTCAGATCCAACTAACTATGGCTACACCTTC.